This T cell receptor (beta chain) was obtained from a study of PD-1 and CTLA-4 blockade in melanoma. Looked up from germline, CDR1 is SGHTA and CDR2 is FQGTGA. The CDR3 is 13 amino acids. Trimming pared 5 bases from V and 4 bases from J, leaving 10 bases between. Libraries were prepared by immunoSEQ multiplex PCR; TCRdb keeps only in-frame clonotypes and omits some of them. Of about 32,000 clones in the sample, roughly nine tenths were seen once. V gene TRBV7-3 combines with J gene TRBJ2-3; D unresolved. The TCR comes from a human donor with melanoma. Specimen: CD8+ T cells from peripheral blood, collected from a patient given anti-PD-1 treatment. In DNA form, the CDR3 reads TGTGCCAGCAGCCCGGAGAATGCAGATACGCAGTATTTT. This codes for CASSPENADTQYF.